Listed below are T cell receptor beta chains from one sample, sequenced in a study of T-cell memory formation after mild COVID-19. TCRdb re-derived calls from the 5' RACE reads in MiXCR, one entry per CDR3 protein. The profile shows about 610,000 distinct CDR3 sequences, about 18% of them singletons. What was sequenced was PBMCs or a T cell subset sorted from them (not recorded which). These receptors were obtained from an adult woman who had mild COVID-19 (a few samples of this study predate the infection). Cell type and time point are not known. Each CDR3 is given with its conserved first and last residue. A D gene is named only where the DNA matches it firmly. A clone size is listed for some rows: how often the clone was seen (once, few, many), or a class if it is expanded.

>.|.|TRBV29-1|TRBJ2-1
CSVLLNNEQFF
>.|.|TRBV7-2|TRBJ1-3
CASSFGRENTIYF
>.|.|TRBV4-1|TRBJ2-3
CASSQDLLATDTQYF
>few|TRBD1|TRBV5-6|TRBJ2-7
CASSFLDRVSGEQYF
>many|.|TRBV4-3|TRBJ2-1
CASSPFMDSEPYNEQFF
>many|TRBD1|TRBV12-3/TRBV12-4|TRBJ1-2
CASIGRQGYGYTF
>.|TRBD1|TRBV7-9|TRBJ1-2
CASSLRPTRDRPAYGYTF
>few|.|TRBV12-3/TRBV12-4|TRBJ1-2
CASTKMGVDYGYTF
>many|.|TRBV7-9|TRBJ2-3
CASSFALATDTQYF
>.|.|TRBV5-5|TRBJ2-2
CASGGIEDELFF
>.|TRBD2|TRBV7-9|TRBJ2-1
CASSPHPLAGGPGEQFF
>few|TRBD1|TRBV3-1|TRBJ1-2
CASSRWTGGNGYTF
>.|TRBD1|TRBV12-3/TRBV12-4|TRBJ2-4
CASSSTGAKNIQYF
>.|.|TRBV18|TRBJ2-7
CASSPGVGGVGEQYF
>many|TRBD2|TRBV7-2|TRBJ2-5
CASSPTGLAGETQYF
>.|TRBD2|TRBV20-1|TRBJ2-7
CSARATSGSYEQYF
>.|.|TRBV7-9|TRBJ1-1
CAGEGGRNTEAFF
>.|TRBD2|TRBV12-3/TRBV12-4|TRBJ2-1
CASKQSGVYNEQFF
>.|.|TRBV27|TRBJ1-2
CASRSQGLSNYGYTF
>.|.|TRBV7-2|TRBJ2-4
CASSLAGWGYNIQYF
>.|TRBD2|TRBV9|TRBJ2-7
CASSVDGTSVSYEQYF
>few|TRBD1|TRBV12-3/TRBV12-4|TRBJ1-2
CASSLYDRGEYGYTF
>.|.|TRBV11-3|TRBJ2-1
CASSPLGGGIRNEQFF
>many|.|TRBV10-3|TRBJ2-5
CAISESTKPLETQYF
>few|TRBD2|TRBV7-2|TRBJ2-1
CASSPEASGGREQFF
>.|.|TRBV10-2|TRBJ2-5
CASSERGSIETQYF
>.|TRBD1|TRBV20-1|TRBJ1-5
CSARTGGARHQPQHF
>.|.|TRBV20-1|TRBJ2-1
CSAAWGRRREQFF
>.|.|TRBV9|TRBJ2-3
CASSVGVADTDTQYF
>many|TRBD1|TRBV5-1|TRBJ2-5
CASSSRQGSQETQYF
>.|.|TRBV7-2|TRBJ1-5
CASSSGRHNQPQHF
>many|.|TRBV18|TRBJ2-3
CASSPNPGADTQYF
>.|TRBD2|TRBV7-2|TRBJ2-5
CASSLPAREVGQETQYF
>few|TRBD2|TRBV18|TRBJ2-5
CASSLTGTKETQYF
>.|.|TRBV5-1|TRBJ2-7
CASSFEGPNEQYF
>few|TRBD2|TRBV6-5|TRBJ2-1
CASSRTSGRNNEQFF
>.|.|TRBV4-1|TRBJ2-2
CASSQDLRTGELFF
>.|.|TRBV2|TRBJ1-5
CASSAGHLASNQPQHF
>.|TRBD1|TRBV3-1|TRBJ2-7
CASSHAGQGSSYEQYF
>.|TRBD2|TRBV30|TRBJ2-3
CAWDPGTTNTQYF
>few|.|TRBV5-5|TRBJ1-2
CASSAQGGLGSGYTF
>few|.|TRBV9|TRBJ1-2
CASSVNGASYGYTF
>few|.|TRBV20-1|TRBJ2-3
CSARGQTSADTQYF
>.|.|TRBV25-1|TRBJ2-5
CASKTGETQYF
>.|.|TRBV9|TRBJ2-2
CASSVASQSFRELFF
>.|.|TRBV7-9|TRBJ2-3
CASSSGDGPSTDTQYF
>.|.|TRBV28|TRBJ1-2
CASSPPVSEFYGYTF
>.|.|TRBV20-1|TRBJ1-5
CSARDLTGNQPQHF